The sample holds many counts of the clone carrying this TCR beta chain. Its cognate antigen is unknown. The sample originates from a study of molecular identifiers for immune sequencing clone quantification. Generation of bulk TCR libraries relied on previously described methods and listed TCR primers. Each CDR3 protein is one row after TCRdb ran MiXCR on the PCR reads. The data show about 68,000 distinct CDR3 sequences, with 15% to 20% seen just once and about 1.5% held by the top ten. Regarding the study as a whole: One million naive cells reportedly did not prevent detection of spiked Jurkat TCR RNA from one cell.

The CDR3 is 13 amino acids. Germline V gene data show CDR1 as SQVTM and CDR2 as ANQGSEA. This receptor was taken from a human donor in good health. Some libraries in this study had Jurkat cell RNA spiked in. V is TRBV29-1 and J is TRBJ1-1, with no clear D. The specimen was naive CD8+ T cells from blood, with Jurkat cell RNA spiked in. The subset denotes: FACS-sorted CD8+CD4-CCR7+CD45RA+ naive T cells. In DNA form, the CDR3 reads TGCAGTGAAGCAGAGACCGAGAACACTGAAGCTTTCTTT. It specifies CSEAETENTEAFF.